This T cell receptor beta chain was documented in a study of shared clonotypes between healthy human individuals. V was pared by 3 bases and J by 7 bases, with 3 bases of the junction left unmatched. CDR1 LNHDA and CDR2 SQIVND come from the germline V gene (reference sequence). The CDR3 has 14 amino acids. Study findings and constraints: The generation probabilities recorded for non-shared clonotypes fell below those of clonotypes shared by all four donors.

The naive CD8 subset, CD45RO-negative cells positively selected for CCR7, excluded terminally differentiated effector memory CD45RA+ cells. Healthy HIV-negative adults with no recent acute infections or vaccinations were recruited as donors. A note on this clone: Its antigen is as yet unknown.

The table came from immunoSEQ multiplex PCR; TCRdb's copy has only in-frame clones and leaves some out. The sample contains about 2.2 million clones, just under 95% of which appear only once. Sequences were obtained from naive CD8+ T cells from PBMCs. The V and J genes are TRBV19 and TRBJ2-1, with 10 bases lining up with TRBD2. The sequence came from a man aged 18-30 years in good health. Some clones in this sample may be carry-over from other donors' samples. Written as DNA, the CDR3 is TGTGCCAGTAGTATTCTAGCGGGAGCTAATGAGCAGTTCTTC. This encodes CASSILAGANEQFF.